The clone carrying this T cell receptor beta chain was observed a few times. Its specificity is unknown. The sample originates from a study of a mutant IDH1 vaccine in newly diagnosed glioma. Study-level background: Patients, over weeks 1, 3, 5, 7, 11, 15, 19 and 23, received a total of eight vaccinations.

The time point here: week 5, during vaccination. Every vaccination contained 300 ug of the mutant IDH1 20-mer peptide and was paired with topical imiquimod. Donors had new WHO grade 3 or 4 IDH1-mutant, ATRX-lost astrocytomas. The V gene lost 2 bases and the J gene lost 4 bases, with 14 bases spanning the gap. Germline values: CDR1 LNHDA, CDR2 SQIVND (reference sequence). This CDR3 is built from 15 residues. Sequenced by immunoSEQ multiplex PCR; TCRdb stores in-frame clones only, minus some. The sample shows just under 80,000 clones, more than 85% of them seen only once. The sequence was collected from a woman in her forties or fifties with glioma. The rearrangement joins TRBV19 to TRBJ1-2, with no clear D. Sequenced here: PBMCs, sampled from a glioma patient whose treatment included an IDH1 peptide vaccine. CDR3 protein: CASSISFDEGYGYTF. For the CDR3, the DNA is TGTGCCAGTAGTATAAGCTTCGACGAAGGCTATGGCTACACCTTC.